The source of this T cell receptor beta chain is a study of sequential checkpoint blockade in melanoma (dated by TCRdb to the late 2010s). Regarding the complete study: Patients were randomized 1:1 to first-line nivolumab followed by ipilimumab (arm A) or ipilimumab followed by nivolumab (arm B). Maintenance nivolumab came after both trial sequences. Study-level results and caveats: Larger, independent patient cohorts are needed to validate the response-prediction model that combines TCR metrics and mutation burden.

The germline V end is reduced by 5 bases and the J end by 5 bases; junction bases left unmatched: 12. The germline V gene provides CDR1 SGHAT and CDR2 FQNNGV. The cysteine opens and the phenylalanine closes a CDR3 of 16 amino acids. Just the 48-base CDR3 DNA is kept, in frame starting at base 1. Points on this clone: It has no known antigen specificity. Base qualities are not at hand, and no much larger clone is one base apart.

Sample treatment or condition, as interpreted from the label and publication: randomized to nivolumab then ipilimumab (arm A) or the reverse (arm B). None of the patients in the trial had previously been given DNA-damaging chemotherapy. Live CD3+CD8+ cells negative for CD19 and CD56 were sorted from thawed PBMCs on a FACS Aria II flow cytometer. CheckMate 064, a randomized, open-label phase II trial of sequential checkpoint blockade, was the source of the samples, all of which came from patients with melanoma. Peripheral blood mononuclear cells were collected by leukapheresis, purified using Ficoll-Paque, and frozen in human serum containing roughly 10% DMSO. Immediately after sorting, the purity of sorted blood CD3+CD8+ cells was verified to be >95%, after which DNA was extracted. The immunoSEQ Assay was used to immunosequence TCRbeta CDR3 regions from genomic DNA. Before high-throughput sequencing, the genomic DNA was amplified using bias-controlled multiplex PCR. The authors processed their data as follows. To quantify the absolute abundance of each unique TCRbeta CDR3 region, the sequences were collapsed and filtered. Clonality, defined as 1 minus Pielou's evenness, was calculated using productive rearrangements only. A previously published method was used to identify clones with significantly greater frequencies in on-treatment samples than in baseline samples. What TCRdb holds here is the immuneACCESS table cut down to in-frame rearrangements. Part of the clones is not present; checked against another copy, under half of the missing clones reflect an unresolved V gene, and the others are unexplained. V, J and clone size are taken as reported in that table, and D and trimming were inferred from the DNA itself. Here the sample has 20,000 to 25,000 clones; roughly 78% occur a single time. The ten largest clones capture 11% of the sample.

The receptor comes from a human donor with melanoma. The sample here was CD8+ T cells sorted from blood (inferred from file names), taken from a patient given nivolumab and ipilimumab in sequence. The rearranged chain carries TRBV11-2 and TRBJ2-5, with 9 bases in between that match TRBD1. The CDR3 corresponds to CASSPAGQGRWETQYF. The DNA sequence is TGTGCCAGCAGCCCGGCGGGACAGGGAAGGTGGGAGACCCAGTACTTC.